This TCR beta chain is drawn from a study of shared clonotypes between healthy human individuals. Study summary: Researchers assigned three CD4 naive, three CD4 memory, two CD8 naive and one CD8 memory plate to each donor. General study points: On the whole, naive subsets had larger estimated richness than memory subsets had. Expectations were that clonotype sharing among donors would be affected by sequencing depth.

TCRdb keeps only in-frame clones here, not all; method: immunoSEQ multiplex PCR. Among a few hundred thousand clones, about 69% were seen once, and the ten largest hold approximately 12%. The table lists this clone with many counts. Its antigen is not identified. Germline CDR1 reads SNHLY; CDR2 reads FYNNEI. The CDR3 spans 14 residues. V lost 5 bases to trimming and J lost 0 bases, with 8 bases between them. The chain recombines TRBV2 with TRBJ1-5; no reliable D call. The source of this sequence is a man aged 30 to 45 in good health. Sequenced input: memory CD4+ T cells sorted from blood. Subset: CD45RA-negative fraction. The CDR3 DNA reads as TGTGCCAGCAGTTACGGGTATAGCAATCAGCCCCAGCATTTT. It yields the protein CASSYGYSNQPQHF.